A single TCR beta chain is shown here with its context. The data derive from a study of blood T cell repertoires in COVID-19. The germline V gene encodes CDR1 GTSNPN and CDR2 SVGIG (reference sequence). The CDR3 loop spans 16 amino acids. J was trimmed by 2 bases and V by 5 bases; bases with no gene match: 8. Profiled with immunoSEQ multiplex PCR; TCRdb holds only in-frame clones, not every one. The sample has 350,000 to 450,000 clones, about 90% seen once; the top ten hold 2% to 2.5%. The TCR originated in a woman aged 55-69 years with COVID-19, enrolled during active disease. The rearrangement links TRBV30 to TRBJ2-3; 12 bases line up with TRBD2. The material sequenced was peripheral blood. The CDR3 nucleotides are TGTGCCTGGGGAGGGGGGACTAGCGGGCTCACAGATACGCAGTATTTT. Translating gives CAWGGGTSGLTDTQYF.